This note documents a single T cell receptor (beta chain) sequence. This entry is derived from a study of blood T cell repertoires in COVID-19. Study-wide background: COVID-19 samples collected from the United States, Italy and Spain covered acute and convalescent phases. From T cells, B-cell-depleted T cells, or PBMCs came the material, which was cDNA or gDNA.

The germline CDR1 and CDR2 sequences are GTSNPN and SVGIG (reference sequence). J was trimmed by 4 bases and V by 3 bases; bases with no gene match: 10. CDR3 size: 15 residues. Seattle participants joined during active infection and were tracked over time. The authors' processing: Quantification of nucleated cells was approximated via reference gene primer amplification. Clones were read by immunoSEQ multiplex PCR, and TCRdb kept only the in-frame ones, dropping some. The V and J calls and clone size are taken from that table; D and trimming were inferred from the DNA. Found here are about 270,000 clones, approximately 87% of them singletons; the top ten hold less than 15%.

The sample taken for sequencing was peripheral blood. This sequence was found in a woman aged 30 to 39 with COVID-19, enrolled during active disease. V gene TRBV30 combines with J gene TRBJ2-3; 7 positions match TRBD1. Written as DNA, the CDR3 is TGTGCCTGGAGCTCGGGACAGAAAAGGGCAGATACGCAGTATTTT. Translation: CAWSSGQKRADTQYF.